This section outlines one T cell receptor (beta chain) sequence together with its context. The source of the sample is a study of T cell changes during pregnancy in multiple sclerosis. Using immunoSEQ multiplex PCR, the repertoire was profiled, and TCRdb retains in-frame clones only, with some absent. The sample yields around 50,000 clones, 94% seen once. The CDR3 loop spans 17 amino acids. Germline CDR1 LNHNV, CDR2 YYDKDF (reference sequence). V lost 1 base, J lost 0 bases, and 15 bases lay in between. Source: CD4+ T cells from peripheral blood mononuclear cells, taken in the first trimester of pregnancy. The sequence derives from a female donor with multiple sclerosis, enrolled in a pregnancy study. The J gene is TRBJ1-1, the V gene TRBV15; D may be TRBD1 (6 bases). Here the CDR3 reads CATSRGTAIGVNTEAFF. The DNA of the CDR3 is TGTGCCACCAGCAGAGGGACAGCCATCGGTGTGAACACTGAAGCTTTCTTT.